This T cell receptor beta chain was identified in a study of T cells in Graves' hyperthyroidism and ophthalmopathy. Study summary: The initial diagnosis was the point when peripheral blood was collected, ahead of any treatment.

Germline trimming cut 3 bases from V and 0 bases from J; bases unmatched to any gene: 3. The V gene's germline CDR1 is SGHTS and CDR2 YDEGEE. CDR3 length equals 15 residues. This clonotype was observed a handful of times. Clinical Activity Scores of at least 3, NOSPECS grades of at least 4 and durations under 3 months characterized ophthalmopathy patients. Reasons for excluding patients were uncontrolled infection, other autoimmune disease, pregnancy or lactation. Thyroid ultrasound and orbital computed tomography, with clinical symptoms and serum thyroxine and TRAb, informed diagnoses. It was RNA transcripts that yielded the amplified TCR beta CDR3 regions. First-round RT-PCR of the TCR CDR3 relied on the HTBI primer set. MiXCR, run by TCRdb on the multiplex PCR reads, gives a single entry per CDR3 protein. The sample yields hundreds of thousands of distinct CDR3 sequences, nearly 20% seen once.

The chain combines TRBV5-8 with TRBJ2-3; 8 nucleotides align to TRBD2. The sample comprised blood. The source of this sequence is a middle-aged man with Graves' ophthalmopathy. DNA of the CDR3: TGTGCCAGCAGCTCGGGGGGGACTAGCACAGATACGCAGTATTTT. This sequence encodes CASSSGGTSTDTQYF. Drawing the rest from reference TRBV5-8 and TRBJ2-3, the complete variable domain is EAGVTQSPTHLIKTRGQQATLRCSPISGHTSVYWYQQALGLGLQFLLWYDEGEERNRGNFPPRFSGRQFPNYSSELNVNALELEDSALYLCASSSGGTSTDTQYFGPGTRLTVL.